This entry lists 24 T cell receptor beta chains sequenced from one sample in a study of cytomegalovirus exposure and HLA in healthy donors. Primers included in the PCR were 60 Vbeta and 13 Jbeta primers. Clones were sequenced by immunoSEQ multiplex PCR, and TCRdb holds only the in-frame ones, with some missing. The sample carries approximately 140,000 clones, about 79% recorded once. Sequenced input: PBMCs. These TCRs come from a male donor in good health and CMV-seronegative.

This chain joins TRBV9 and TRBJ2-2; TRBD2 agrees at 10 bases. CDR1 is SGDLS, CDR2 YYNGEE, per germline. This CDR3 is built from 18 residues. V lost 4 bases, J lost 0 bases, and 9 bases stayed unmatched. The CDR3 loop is CASSLELAGGPNTGELFF. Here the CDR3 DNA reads TGTGCCAGCAGCCTAGAATTAGCGGGGGGACCGAACACCGGGGAGCTGTTTTTT.

The DNA for the CDR3 is TGTGCCATCAGTGGCGGGGGAAGCTCCTACGAGCAGTACTTC. Its protein product is CAISGGGSSYEQYF. The chain has TRBV10-3 and TRBJ2-7; 7 bases fit TRBD2. With V trimmed by 4 bases and J by 0 bases, 3 bases remained unmatched. CDR3 size: 14 residues. Per the germline V gene, CDR1 is ENHRY and CDR2 is SYGVKD.

In DNA form, the CDR3 reads TGTGCCAGCAGCGTACTGCAGGAAACGAACACCGGGGAGCTGTTTTTT. Translated, it gives CASSVLQETNTGELFF. V usage is TRBV9 and J usage is TRBJ2-2; D unresolved. Trimming pared 1 base from V and 0 bases from J, leaving 10 bases between. CDR1 and CDR2 (germline): SGDLS, YYNGEE. The CDR3 has 16 amino acids.

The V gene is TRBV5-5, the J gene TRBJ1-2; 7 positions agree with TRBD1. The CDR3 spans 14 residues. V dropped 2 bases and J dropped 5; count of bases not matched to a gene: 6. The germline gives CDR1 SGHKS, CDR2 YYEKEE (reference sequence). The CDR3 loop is CASSLTGVAYGYTF. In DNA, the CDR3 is TGTGCCAGCAGCTTAACAGGGGTGGCGTATGGCTACACCTTC. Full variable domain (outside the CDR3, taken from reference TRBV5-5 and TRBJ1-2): DAGVTQSPTHLIKTRGQQVTLRCSPISGHKSVSWYQQVLGQGPQFIFQYYEKEERGRGNFPDRFSARQFPNYSSELNVNALLLGDSALYLCASSLTGVAYGYTFGSGTRLTVV.

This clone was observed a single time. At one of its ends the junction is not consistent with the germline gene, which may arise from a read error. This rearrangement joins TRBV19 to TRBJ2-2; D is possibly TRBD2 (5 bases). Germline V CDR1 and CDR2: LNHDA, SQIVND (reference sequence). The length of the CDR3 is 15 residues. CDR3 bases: TGTCCCAGTAGTATTATTTGGGAGTTACCCGGGGAGCTGTTTTTT. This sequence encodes CPSSIIWELPGELFF.

In DNA, the CDR3 is TGCGCCAGCAGCCGCCAAACGACAGGGGACGCCTACGAGCAGTACTTC. Its translation: CASSRQTTGDAYEQYF. V gene TRBV4-3 combines with J gene TRBJ2-7, with TRBD1 matching over 8 bases. J lost 2 bases, V lost 4 bases, and 10 bases had no gene match. The germline V gene encodes CDR1 LGHNA and CDR2 YSLEER. CDR3 length: 16 residues.

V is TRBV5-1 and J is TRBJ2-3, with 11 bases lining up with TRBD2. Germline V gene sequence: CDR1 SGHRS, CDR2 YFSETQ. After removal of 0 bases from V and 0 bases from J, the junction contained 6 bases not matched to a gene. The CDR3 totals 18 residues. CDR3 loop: CASSLGLTSGVSTDTQYF. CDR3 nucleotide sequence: TGCGCCAGCAGCTTGGGTTTGACTAGCGGGGTTAGCACAGATACGCAGTATTTT.

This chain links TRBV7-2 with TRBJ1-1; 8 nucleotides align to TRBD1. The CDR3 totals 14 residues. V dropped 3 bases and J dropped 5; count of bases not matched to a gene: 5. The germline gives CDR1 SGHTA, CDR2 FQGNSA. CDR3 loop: CASSFRTGRTEAFF. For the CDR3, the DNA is TGTGCCAGCAGCTTTAGGACAGGGCGGACTGAAGCTTTCTTT.

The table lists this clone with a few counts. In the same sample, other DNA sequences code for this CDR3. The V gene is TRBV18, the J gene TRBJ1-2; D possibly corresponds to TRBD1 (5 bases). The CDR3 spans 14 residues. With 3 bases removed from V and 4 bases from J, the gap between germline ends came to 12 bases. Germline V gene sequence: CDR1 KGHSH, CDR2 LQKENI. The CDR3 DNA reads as TGTGCCAGCTCACCCGGGACGGGACTCTATGGCTACACCTTC. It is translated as CASSPGTGLYGYTF.

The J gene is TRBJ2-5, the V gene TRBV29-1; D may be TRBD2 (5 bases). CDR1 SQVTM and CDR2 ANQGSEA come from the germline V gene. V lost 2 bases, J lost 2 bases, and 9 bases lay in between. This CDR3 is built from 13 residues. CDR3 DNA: TGCAGCGTTGAATGGACTGCACAAGAGACCCAGTACTTC. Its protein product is CSVEWTAQETQYF.

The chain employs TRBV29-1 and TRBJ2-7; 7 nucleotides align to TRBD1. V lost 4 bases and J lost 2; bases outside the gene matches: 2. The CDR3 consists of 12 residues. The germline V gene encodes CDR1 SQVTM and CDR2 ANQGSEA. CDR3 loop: CSVGTGPYEQYF. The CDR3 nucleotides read TGCAGCGTTGGGACAGGTCCCTACGAGCAGTACTTC.

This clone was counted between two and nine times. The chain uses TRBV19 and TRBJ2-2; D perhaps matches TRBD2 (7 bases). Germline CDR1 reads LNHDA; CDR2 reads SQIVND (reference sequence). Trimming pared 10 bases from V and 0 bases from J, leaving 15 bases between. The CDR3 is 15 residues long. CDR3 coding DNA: TGTGCCACTCCCCGGGGGGCAACGAACACCGGGGAGCTGTTTTTT. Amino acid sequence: CATPRGATNTGELFF.

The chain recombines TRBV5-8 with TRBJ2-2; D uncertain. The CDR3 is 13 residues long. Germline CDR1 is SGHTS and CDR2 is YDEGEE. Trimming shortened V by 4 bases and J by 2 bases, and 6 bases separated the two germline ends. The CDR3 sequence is CASSLLNTGELFF. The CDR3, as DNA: TGTGCCAGCAGCCTCCTCAACACCGGGGAGCTGTTTTTT.

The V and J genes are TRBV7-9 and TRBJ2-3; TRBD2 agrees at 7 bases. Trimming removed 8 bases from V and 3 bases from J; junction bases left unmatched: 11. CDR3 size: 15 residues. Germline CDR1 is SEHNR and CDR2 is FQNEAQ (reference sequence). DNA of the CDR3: TGTGCCAGCCGCCCCCCGACTAGCAGGACAGATACGCAGTATTTT. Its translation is CASRPPTSRTDTQYF.

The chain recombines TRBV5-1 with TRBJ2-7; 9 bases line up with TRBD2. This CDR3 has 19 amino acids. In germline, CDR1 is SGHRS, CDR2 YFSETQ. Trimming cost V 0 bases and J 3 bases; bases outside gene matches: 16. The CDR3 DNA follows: TGCGCCAGCAGCTTGGATCTCAGCGGGAGGCACCTGAACGACTACGAGCAGTACTTC. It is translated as CASSLDLSGRHLNDYEQYF.

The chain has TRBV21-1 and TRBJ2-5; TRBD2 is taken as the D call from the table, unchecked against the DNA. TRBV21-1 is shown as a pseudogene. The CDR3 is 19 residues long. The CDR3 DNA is TGTGCCAGCAGCAAAGCATTTATGAGACTAGCAGACTCACAAGAGACCCAGTACTTC. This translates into CASSKAFMRLADSQETQYF.

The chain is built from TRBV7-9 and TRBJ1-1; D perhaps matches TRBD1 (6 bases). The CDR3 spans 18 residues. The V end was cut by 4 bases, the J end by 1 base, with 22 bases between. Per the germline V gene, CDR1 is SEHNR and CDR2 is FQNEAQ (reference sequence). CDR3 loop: CASSSIGDRGAKNTEAFF. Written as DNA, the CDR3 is TGTGCCAGCAGCTCGATAGGGGACCGGGGGGCAAAGAACACTGAAGCTTTCTTT. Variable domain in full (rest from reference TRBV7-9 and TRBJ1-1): DTGVSQNPRHKITKRGQNVTFRCDPISEHNRLYWYRQTLGQGPEFLTYFQNEAQLEKSRLLSDRFSAERPKGSFSTLEIQRTEQGDSAMYLCASSSIGDRGAKNTEAFFGQGTRLTVV.

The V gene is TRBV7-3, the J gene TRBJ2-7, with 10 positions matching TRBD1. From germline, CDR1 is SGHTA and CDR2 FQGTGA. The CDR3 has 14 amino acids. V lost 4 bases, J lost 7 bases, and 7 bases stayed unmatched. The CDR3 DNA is TGTGCCAGCAGCTCGTCGGGACAGGGGAGTGAGCAGTACTTC. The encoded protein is CASSSSGQGSEQYF. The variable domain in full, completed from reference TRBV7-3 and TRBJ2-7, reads GAGVSQTPSNKVTEKGKYVELRCDPISGHTALYWYRQSLGQGPEFLIYFQGTGAADDSGLPNDRFFAVRPEGSVSTLKIQRTERGDSAVYLCASSSSGQGSEQYFGPGTRLTVT.

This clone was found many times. The CDR3 region has the DNA TGCGCCAGCAGTGATATAGCGGGACTTCCCGAGCAGTACTTC. The encoded protein is CASSDIAGLPEQYF. The chain joins TRBV10-2 to TRBJ2-7; 8 bases are a match to TRBD2. With 3 bases clipped from V and 6 bases from J, the junction kept 7 bases outside the gene matches. The germline gives CDR1 WSHSY, CDR2 SAAADI. This CDR3 has 14 amino acids.

The CDR3 DNA is TGTGCCAGTAGTATAGAAAAGACAGGGCCCAATGAGCAGTTCTTC. It codes for CASSIEKTGPNEQFF. The chain uses TRBV19 and TRBJ2-1; TRBD1 matches at 7 bases. Trimming at V came to 0 bases and at J to 6 bases, leaving 5 bases not matched to a gene. This CDR3 has 15 residues. Germline-derived CDR1 and CDR2 are LNHDA and SQIVND (reference sequence).

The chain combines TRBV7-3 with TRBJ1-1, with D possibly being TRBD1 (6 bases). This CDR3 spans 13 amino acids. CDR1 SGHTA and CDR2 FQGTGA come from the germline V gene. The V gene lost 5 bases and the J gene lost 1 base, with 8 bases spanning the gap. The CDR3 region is CASSETGNTEAFF. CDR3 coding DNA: TGTGCCAGCAGCGAGACAGGGAACACTGAAGCTTTCTTT.

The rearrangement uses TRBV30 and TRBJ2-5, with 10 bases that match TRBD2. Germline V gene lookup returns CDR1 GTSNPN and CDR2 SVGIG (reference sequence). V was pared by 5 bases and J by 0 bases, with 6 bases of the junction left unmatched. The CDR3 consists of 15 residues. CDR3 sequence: CAWYGLAENQETQYF. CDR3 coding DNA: TGTGCCTGGTATGGACTAGCGGAGAACCAAGAGACCCAGTACTTC.

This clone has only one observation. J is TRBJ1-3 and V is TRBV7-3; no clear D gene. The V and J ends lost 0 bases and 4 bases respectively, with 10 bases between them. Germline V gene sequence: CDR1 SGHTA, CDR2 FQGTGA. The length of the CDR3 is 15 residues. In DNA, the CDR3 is TGTGCCAGCAGCTTAACGAGTGCGCCGGGAAACACCATATATTTT. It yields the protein CASSLTSAPGNTIYF.

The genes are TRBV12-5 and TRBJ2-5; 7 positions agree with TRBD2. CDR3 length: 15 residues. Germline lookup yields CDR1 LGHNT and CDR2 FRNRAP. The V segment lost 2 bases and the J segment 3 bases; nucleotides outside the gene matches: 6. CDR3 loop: CASGLQLAAEETQYF. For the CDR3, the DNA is TGTGCTAGTGGTTTGCAGCTAGCGGCAGAAGAGACCCAGTACTTC.